One sample yielded the 15 T cell receptor beta chains listed below, sequenced in a study of cytomegalovirus exposure and HLA in healthy donors. PCR amplification relied on 60 Vbeta primers (plus 13 Jbeta primers). Generated by immunoSEQ multiplex PCR, the TCRdb table keeps only in-frame clones and is missing some. The sample yields hundreds of thousands of clones, roughly two thirds seen once. The specimen sequenced was PBMCs. The origin of the receptors is a female donor in good health and CMV-seronegative.

The rearrangement uses TRBV10-1 and TRBJ1-1, with TRBD1 as a possible D gene (5 bases). Trimming cost V 6 bases and J 1 base, with 15 bases left between them. This CDR3 has 15 amino acids. Germline V gene lookup returns CDR1 WNHNN and CDR2 SYGVQD (reference sequence). CDR3 bases: TGCGCCAGCAGCGATCGGGACTCAGGGAACACTGAAGCTTTCTTT. Translating gives CASSDRDSGNTEAFF.

The CDR3 sequence: CASSSTGRDSGANVLTF. CDR3 nucleotide sequence: TGTGCCAGCAGCTCTACTGGACGGGACTCTGGGGCCAACGTCCTGACTTTC. This chain joins TRBV9 and TRBJ2-6; possible D gene TRBD2, 5 bases. Per the germline V gene, CDR1 is SGDLS and CDR2 is YYNGEE. CDR3 length equals 17 residues. Trimming left V 4 bases short and J 0 bases short, with 14 bases between.

V gene TRBV13 combines with J gene TRBJ2-1; D is possibly TRBD2 (5 bases). CDR3 length: 12 amino acids. The germline V and J ends were trimmed by 0 bases and 9 bases, with 6 bases remaining between them. Germline V CDR1 and CDR2: PRHDT, FYEKMQ (reference sequence). The CDR3 spells CASSLGEGEQFF. Here the CDR3 DNA reads TGTGCCAGCAGCTTAGGCGAGGGTGAGCAGTTCTTC.

This clone was found a few times. The chain recombines TRBV27 with TRBJ1-5; D possibly corresponds to TRBD1 (6 bases). Trimming took off 5 bases at V and 5 bases at J, with 13 bases between the two ends. Germline V gene lookup returns CDR1 MNHEY and CDR2 SMNVEV (reference sequence). The CDR3 runs 14 residues. This chain's CDR3 is CASSLVRGDQPQHF. The CDR3 nucleotides are TGTGCCAGCAGTCTCGTCAGGGGCGATCAGCCCCAGCATTTT.

The CDR3 nucleotides read TGTGCCAGCATCGAGGAGGGCCCGTTTCGGAATGAGCAGTTCTTC. This gives the protein CASIEEGPFRNEQFF. The rearrangement links TRBV21-1 to TRBJ2-1; the table's TRBD2 call for D was not verified on the DNA. TRBV21-1 is a documented pseudogene. The CDR3 spans 15 residues.

The J gene is TRBJ2-1, the V gene TRBV7-2; TRBD1 agrees at 9 bases. This CDR3 spans 16 amino acids. The V segment lost 1 base and the J segment 5 bases; nucleotides outside the gene matches: 6. From germline, CDR1 is SGHTA and CDR2 FQGNSA. This CDR3 reads CASSLVSGTGNNEQFF. Here the CDR3 DNA reads TGTGCCAGCAGCTTAGTGTCTGGGACAGGGAACAATGAGCAGTTCTTC. The full variable domain, its missing parts supplied by reference TRBV7-2 and TRBJ2-1, is GAGVSQSPSNKVTEKGKDVELRCDPISGHTALYWYRQSLGQGLEFLIYFQGNSAPDKSGLPSDRFSAERTGGSVSTLTIQRTQQEDSAVYLCASSLVSGTGNNEQFFGPGTRLTVL.

The chain carries TRBV7-6 and TRBJ2-7; D may be TRBD2 (6 bases). V was trimmed by 5 bases and J by 4 bases, leaving 9 bases between them. Germline CDR1 is SGHVS and CDR2 is FNYEAQ. The length of the CDR3 is 12 residues. CDR3 residues: CASSPGGYEQYF. Here the CDR3 DNA reads TGTGCCAGCAGCCCCGGAGGGTACGAGCAGTACTTC.

The rearrangement uses TRBV4-2 and TRBJ1-5, with a weak D call TRBD1 (5 bases). CDR1 is LGHNA and CDR2 is YNFKEQ in the germline V gene. Trimming stripped 1 base from V and 4 bases from J, with 8 bases between. This CDR3 spans 14 amino acids. CDR3 amino acids: CASSQGSGNQPQHF. CDR3 DNA sequence: TGTGCCAGCAGCCAAGGGTCAGGGAATCAGCCCCAGCATTTT.

J is TRBJ2-3 and V is TRBV7-9; D call uncertain. Germline values: CDR1 SEHNR, CDR2 FQNEAQ (reference sequence). V lost 6 bases to trimming and J lost 6 bases, with 7 bases between them. The CDR3 consists of 11 residues. For the CDR3, the DNA is TGTGCCAGCAGTTCAGTTGATACGCAGTATTTT. Translated, it gives CASSSVDTQYF.

The chain carries TRBV6-1 and TRBJ2-5; 10 nucleotides match TRBD2. V lost 6 bases to trimming and J lost 1 base; unmatched junction nucleotides: 5. This CDR3 region has 15 residues. Germline lookup yields CDR1 MNHNS and CDR2 SASEGT. This CDR3 reads CASRASGGIQETQYF. The CDR3 region has the DNA TGTGCCAGCAGGGCTAGCGGGGGCATCCAAGAGACCCAGTACTTC.

The rearrangement joins TRBV4-1 to TRBJ2-1, with 10 bases lining up with TRBD1. Trimming cost V 0 bases and J 3 bases; bases outside gene matches: 2. Germline CDR1 and CDR2: MGHRA and YSYEKL. This CDR3 has 16 amino acids. The CDR3 DNA reads as TGCGCCAGCAGCCAAGAGTGGGACAGGGGCTACAATGAGCAGTTCTTC. It codes for CASSQEWDRGYNEQFF.

CDR3 coding DNA: TGCGCCAGCAGTCCGGACAGGTCGGGACGGCAGTACTTC. Translation: CASSPDRSGRQYF. The rearrangement joins TRBV10-1 to TRBJ2-7; 7 bases align to TRBD1. The J segment lost 9 bases and the V segment lost 5 bases, leaving 10 bases of the junction unmatched. CDR1 is WNHNN and CDR2 is SYGVQD in the germline V gene (reference sequence). The CDR3 totals 13 residues.

The V call is TRBV30, the J call TRBJ1-5, with D unresolved. The CDR3 covers 13 residues. Trimming took off 1 base at V and 6 bases at J, with 10 bases between the two ends. Germline CDR1 and CDR2: GTSNPN and SVGIG (reference sequence). The CDR3 loop is CAWSGRAAQPQHF. For the CDR3, the DNA is TGTGCCTGGAGTGGGAGGGCGGCTCAGCCCCAGCATTTT. The complete variable domain, with remaining parts taken from reference TRBV30 and TRBJ1-5, reads SQTIHQWPATLVQPVGSPLSLECTVEGTSNPNLYWYRQAAGRGLQLLFYSVGIGQISSEVPQNLSASRPQDRQFILSSKKLLLSDSGFYLCAWSGRAAQPQHFGDGTRLSIL.

V gene TRBV6-6 combines with J gene TRBJ1-3; unclear D gene. CDR1 and CDR2 from the germline V gene are MNHNY and SVGAGI (reference sequence). The CDR3 is 11 residues long. V was pared by 4 bases and J by 8 bases, with 6 bases between. CDR3 protein: CASSFIDTIYF. The CDR3 nucleotides are TGTGCCAGCAGTTTTATTGACACCATATATTTT.

The chain uses TRBV27 and TRBJ2-2, with D hard to call. The CDR3 consists of 19 residues. V was clipped by 7 bases and J by 0 bases, with 24 bases between them. Germline assignment: CDR1 MNHEY and CDR2 SMNVEV (reference sequence). The CDR3 reads CASTQRVQYNKPNTGELFF. The CDR3 DNA reads as TGTGCCAGCACCCAGAGAGTACAGTACAATAAGCCGAACACCGGGGAGCTGTTTTTT.